A single sample is the source of the 15 T cell receptor beta chains below, sequenced in a study of human T cells and chemical hapten exposure. Each CDR3 protein gets one entry after TCRdb re-called the RACE reads with MiXCR. The sample yields around 300,000 distinct CDR3 sequences, 6% to 8.5% seen once. The time point denotes: patch test 1, 2 weeks after DPC sensitization. Treatment in this sample: therapeutic diphenylcyclopropenone sensitization with weekly scalp DPC. Material: whole blood, obtained in connection with sensitization to the hapten diphenylcyclopropenone (DPC). These receptors originate from a woman aged 18-29 years with alopecia areata. Some clones in this sample may be carry-over from other donors' samples.

The chain recombines TRBV6-5 with TRBJ2-5; D ambiguous. V was cut by 7 bases and J by 2 bases, with 5 bases left in between. The CDR3 spans 11 residues. Germline values: CDR1 MNHEY, CDR2 SVGAGI. The CDR3 loop is CASKRQETQYF. CDR3 nucleotide sequence: TGTGCCAGCAAGAGACAAGAGACCCAGTACTTC.

This clonotype was counted a few times. CDR3 in DNA: TGTGCCAGCAGCACAGGCTCGAAACTGTTTTTT. Translation gives CASSTGSKLFF. This chain links TRBV6-5 with TRBJ1-4; tentative D call: TRBD1 (5 bases). The germline V gene encodes CDR1 MNHEY and CDR2 SVGAGI. V was trimmed by 6 bases and J by 11 bases, leaving 10 bases between them. The CDR3 loop spans 11 amino acids.

The chain joins TRBV6-5 to TRBJ1-3; no clear D gene. This CDR3 comprises 13 residues. Germline CDR1 reads MNHEY; CDR2 reads SVGAGI. V gave up 0 bases and J gave up 9 bases, with 9 bases separating them. The CDR3 bases are TGTGCCAGCAGTTACTCGACCAGAAGCACCATATATTTT. It encodes CASSYSTRSTIYF.

This clonotype was found a few times. The genes are TRBV7-2 and TRBJ1-6, with D maybe TRBD1 (5 bases). The germline V and J ends were trimmed by 1 base and 3 bases, with 7 bases remaining between them. Per the germline V gene, CDR1 is SGHTA and CDR2 is FQGNSA. The CDR3 consists of 15 residues. As DNA, the CDR3 is TGTGCCAGCAGCTTAGGGGGGAACTATAATTCACCCCTCCACTTT. As protein: CASSLGGNYNSPLHF.

This clonotype has a count of ten or more. This chain links TRBV9 with TRBJ2-3; tentatively, D is TRBD2 (6 bases). The germline V gene has CDR1 SGDLS and CDR2 YYNGEE. Trimming removed 2 bases from V and 5 bases from J, with 12 bases in between. The length of the CDR3 is 14 residues. CDR3 nucleotides: TGTGCCAGCAGCGTGGGGGGTTGGAGAGATACGCAGTATTTT. Its protein product is CASSVGGWRDTQYF.

This chain uses TRBV7-3 with TRBJ2-3; perhaps TRBD2 as D (6 bases). V was clipped by 5 bases and J by 14 bases, with 26 bases between them. The CDR3 contains 15 residues. In germline, CDR1 is SGHTA, CDR2 FQGTGA. CDR3 protein: CASSPPEASVFRRYF. The CDR3 DNA reads as TGTGCCAGCAGCCCCCCTGAGGCTAGCGTCTTCCGCCGGTATTTT.

The chain is built from TRBV12-3 or TRBV12-4 and TRBJ2-7; 8 positions match TRBD1. The ends lost 5 bases at V and 3 bases at J; junction bases unmatched: 6. The CDR3 loop spans 14 amino acids. Here the CDR3 reads CASSNRDRFYEQYF. In DNA, the CDR3 is TGTGCCAGCAGTAACCGGGACAGGTTCTACGAGCAGTACTTC.

This clonotype was observed many times. The V call is TRBV27, the J call TRBJ2-3; D unclear. The germline gives CDR1 MNHEY, CDR2 SMNVEV (reference sequence). Trimming shortened V by 6 bases and J by 0 bases, and 7 bases separated the two germline ends. This CDR3 region has 13 residues. As DNA, the CDR3 is TGTGCCAGCAGCTTAAGTAGCACAGATACGCAGTATTTT. Its protein is CASSLSSTDTQYF.

The V call is TRBV12-3 or TRBV12-4, the J call TRBJ1-1; D remains ambiguous. This CDR3 spans 17 amino acids. Deletions cut 6 bases from V and 5 bases from J, with 25 bases between. CDR3 nucleotide sequence: TGTGCCAGCAGGAACCTTCCTGGACTGAGGAACGGGACTGAAGCTTTCTTT. It specifies CASRNLPGLRNGTEAFF.

This clonotype came up a few times. The chain uses TRBV5-1 and TRBJ2-7, with a possible D match to TRBD1 (5 bases). This CDR3 contains 12 residues. Trimming cost V 1 base and J 6 bases, with 8 bases left between them. Germline lookup yields CDR1 SGHRS and CDR2 YFSETQ. In DNA form, the CDR3 reads TGCGCCAGCAGCTTGAGGGGAAGCGAGCAGTACTTC. This translates into CASSLRGSEQYF.

This clonotype has only a few counts. The V and J genes are TRBV7-2 and TRBJ2-3; D ambiguous. The CDR3 extends over 13 amino acids. The V end was cut by 5 bases, the J end by 12 bases, with 18 bases between. Germline V gene lookup returns CDR1 SGHTA and CDR2 FQGNSA. Written as DNA, the CDR3 is TGTGCCAGCAGCCCACTTAGTCCACGGATCCAGTATTTT. Translating gives CASSPLSPRIQYF.

The chain has TRBV28 and TRBJ2-7; tentatively, D is TRBD1 or TRBD2 (6 bases each). The CDR3 consists of 15 residues. CDR1 and CDR2 (germline): MDHEN, SYDVKM. The V end was cut by 4 bases, the J end by 2 bases, with 15 bases between. CDR3 bases: TGTGCCAGCAGTTCAAAGGGGGGAGCCCCCTACGAGCAGTACTTC. Translation gives CASSSKGGAPYEQYF.

The chain carries TRBV2 and TRBJ2-3; perhaps D is TRBD1 or TRBD2 (5 bases each). This CDR3 comprises 16 residues. The V gene's germline CDR1 is SNHLY and CDR2 FYNNEI. V lost 6 bases to trimming and J lost 0 bases, with 16 bases between them. The CDR3 DNA sequence: TGTGCCAGCAGCCCCGATAGAGGGGTCAGCACAGATACGCAGTATTTT. Translating gives CASSPDRGVSTDTQYF.

This clonotype was found many times. CDR3 residues: CASSLVPGINQPQHF. The CDR3 nucleotides are TGCGCCAGCAGCTTGGTGCCGGGGATCAATCAGCCCCAGCATTTT. The chain has TRBV5-1 and TRBJ1-5; D remains ambiguous. The CDR3 runs 15 residues. Trimming took off 0 bases at V and 3 bases at J, with 10 bases between the two ends. CDR1 and CDR2 (germline): SGHRS, YFSETQ. The full variable domain, with the rest looked up from reference TRBV5-1 and TRBJ1-5, is KAGVTQTPRYLIKTRGQQVTLSCSPISGHRSVSWYQQTPGQGLQFLFEYFSETQRNKGNFPGRFSGRQFSNSRSEMNVSTLELGDSALYLCASSLVPGINQPQHFGDGTRLSIL.

This clonotype was seen many times. V gene TRBV7-8 combines with J gene TRBJ1-1; D possibly corresponds to TRBD1 (5 bases). The CDR3 totals 13 residues. Trimming removed 5 bases from V and 1 base from J, with 8 bases in between. The V gene's germline CDR1 is SGHVS and CDR2 FQNEAQ. CDR3 protein: CASSRDQNTEAFF. The CDR3 coding sequence is TGTGCCAGCAGCAGGGACCAGAACACTGAAGCTTTCTTT.